Sequencing of this T cell receptor beta chain was carried out in a study of OX40 agonist ivuxolimab in advanced cancers. Germline V gene data show CDR1 as SEHNR and CDR2 as FQNEAQ (reference sequence). V was clipped by 2 bases and J by 4 bases, with 17 bases between them. The CDR3 is 16 residues long. TCRdb keeps only in-frame clones here, not all; method: immunoSEQ multiplex PCR. This repertoire shows more than 25,000 clones, around 86% found once; its top ten account for nearly 20%. V gene TRBV7-9 combines with J gene TRBJ1-1, with a possible D match to TRBD1 (6 bases). The receptor's source is an adult with an advanced solid tumor such as melanoma, head and neck, liver or kidney cancer. The specimen was CD4+ or CD8+ T cells sorted from blood, collected in a trial of the OX40 agonist ivuxolimab. CDR3 residues: CASSLPRGRATTEAFF. The CDR3 coding sequence is TGTGCCAGCAGCTTACCCAGGGGCAGGGCGACCACTGAAGCTTTCTTT.